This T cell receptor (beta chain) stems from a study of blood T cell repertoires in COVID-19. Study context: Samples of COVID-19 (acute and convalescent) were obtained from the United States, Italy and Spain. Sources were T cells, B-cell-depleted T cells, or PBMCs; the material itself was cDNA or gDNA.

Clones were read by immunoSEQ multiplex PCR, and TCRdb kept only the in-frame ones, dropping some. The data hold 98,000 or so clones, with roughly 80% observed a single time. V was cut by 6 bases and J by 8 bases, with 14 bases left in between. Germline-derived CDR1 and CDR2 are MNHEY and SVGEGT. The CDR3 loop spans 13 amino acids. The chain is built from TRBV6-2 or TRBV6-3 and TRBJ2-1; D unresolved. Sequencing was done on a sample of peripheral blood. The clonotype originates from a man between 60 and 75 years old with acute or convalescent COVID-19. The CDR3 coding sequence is TGTGCCAGCAGCACGACTCCTCCACATGAGCAGTTCTTC. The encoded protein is CASSTTPPHEQFF.